This T cell receptor (beta chain) was observed in a study of blood T cell repertoires in COVID-19 (dated by TCRdb to the early 2020s). Background for the entire study: Collaborator samples came from the United States, Italy and Spain and covered acute and convalescent phases of COVID-19. Subjects who had been exposed to COVID-19, were actively infected with it, or had recovered from it provided the deeply sampled blood TCRbeta repertoires that made up the dataset. Samples came from the ongoing ImmuneRACE study (first 160 participants) plus 1,254 subjects from 6 global collaborators. The prospective study material was composed of cDNA or gDNA derived from T cells, B-cell-depleted T cells, or PBMCs. HLA class I and class II types, where available, came from metadata supplied by the sample provider rather than from assay-based typing. Nearly every sample came with metadata listing a de-identified subject ID, COVID-19 status, age in years and sex. The repertoires were made available in a free public database intended to serve as a resource for research on the immune response to SARS-CoV-2. What the authors observed across the whole study: How much clinical and demographic metadata was included differed by source and by participant, and the metadata was provided uncurated.

Counted from cysteine to phenylalanine, this CDR3 has 13 amino acids. The CDR3 DNA has 39 bases and is translated from base 1. V trim: 3 bases; J trim: 3 bases; unmatched bases: 1. Based on the germline V gene, the CDR1 and CDR2 sequences are MDHEN and SYDVKM. Participants in the prospective study were aged roughly 18 to 100 years, lived in 24 United States geographic areas, and enrolled through a virtual design. Cohort assignment in the prospective study relied on participant-reported clinical history from a screening survey and a study questionnaire. Mobile phlebotomists in the prospective study collected whole blood, serum and a nasopharyngeal or oropharyngeal swab from every participant. Over a roughly two-month period, participants in the prospective study had the option of providing additional blood draws and questionnaires. Prospective study blood samples were shipped either frozen or at room temperature before DNA extraction.

Remarks on this clone: The target of this receptor is not known. Within one base of it there is no much larger clone, and no base qualities were kept.

The immunoSEQ Assay, a bias-controlled multiplex PCR, was used to amplify TCRbeta CDR3 regions from genomic DNA. The original methods were these. The number of nucleated cells in each sample was estimated from the amplification of reference gene primers within the assay. To quantify the absolute abundance of each unique TCRbeta CDR3 rearrangement, sequence reads were collapsed and filtered. For each sample, productive Simpson clonality was calculated as the square root of Simpson's diversity index over productive rearrangements. The table was pulled from immuneACCESS by TCRdb, which kept in-frame rearrangements only. Such tables lose some clones; where checked, under half of the loss comes from unresolved V genes, and the rest has no known cause. The V and J calls and clone size are taken from that table; D and trimming were inferred from the DNA. The sample data list roughly 300,000 clones, and roughly 93% of these were observed just once. The top ten clones comprise about 2% of the sample.

This chain is built from TRBV28 and TRBJ1-2, with 7 bases aligning to TRBD1. This sequence was found in a woman aged 40 to 55 with acute COVID-19. Sequencing used PBMCs or T cells enriched from blood (not recorded which). In nucleotide form, the sequence is TGTGCCAGCAGTTTGGGGACAGACTATGGCTACACCTTC. Its translation is CASSLGTDYGYTF.